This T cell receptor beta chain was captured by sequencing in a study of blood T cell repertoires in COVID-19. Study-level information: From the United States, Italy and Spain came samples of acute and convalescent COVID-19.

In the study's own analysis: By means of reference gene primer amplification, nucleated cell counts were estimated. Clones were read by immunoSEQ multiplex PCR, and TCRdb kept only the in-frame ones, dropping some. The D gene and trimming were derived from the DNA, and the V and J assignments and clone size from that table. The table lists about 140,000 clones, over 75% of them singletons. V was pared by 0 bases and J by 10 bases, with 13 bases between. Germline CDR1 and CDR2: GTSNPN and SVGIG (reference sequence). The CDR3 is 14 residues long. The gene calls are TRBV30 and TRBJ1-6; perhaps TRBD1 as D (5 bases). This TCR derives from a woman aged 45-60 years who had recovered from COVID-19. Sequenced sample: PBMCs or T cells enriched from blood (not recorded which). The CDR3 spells CAWSVGRVGSPLHF. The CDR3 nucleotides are TGTGCCTGGAGTGTAGGCAGGGTCGGGTCACCCCTCCACTTT.